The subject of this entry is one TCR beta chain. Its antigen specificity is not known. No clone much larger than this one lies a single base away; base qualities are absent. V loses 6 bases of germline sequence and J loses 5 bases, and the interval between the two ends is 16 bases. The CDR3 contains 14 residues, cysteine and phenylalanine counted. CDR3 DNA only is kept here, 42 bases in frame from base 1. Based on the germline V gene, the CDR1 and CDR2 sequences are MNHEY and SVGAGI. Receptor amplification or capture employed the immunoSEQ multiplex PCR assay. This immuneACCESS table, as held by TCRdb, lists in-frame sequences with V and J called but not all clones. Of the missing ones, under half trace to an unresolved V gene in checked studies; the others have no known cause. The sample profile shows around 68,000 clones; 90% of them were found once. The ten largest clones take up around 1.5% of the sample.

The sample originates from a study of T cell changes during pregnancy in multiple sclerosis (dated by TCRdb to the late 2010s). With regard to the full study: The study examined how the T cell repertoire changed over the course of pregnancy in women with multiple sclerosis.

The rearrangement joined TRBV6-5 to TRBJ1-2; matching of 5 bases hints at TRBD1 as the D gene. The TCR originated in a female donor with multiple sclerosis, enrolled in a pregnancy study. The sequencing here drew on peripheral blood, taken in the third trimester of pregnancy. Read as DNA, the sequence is TGTGCCAGCAGCGCGGGGGTAGAAGTTTATGGCTACACCTTC. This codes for CASSAGVEVYGYTF.